This T cell receptor (beta chain) was sequenced during a study of blood T cell repertoires in COVID-19. The germline gives CDR1 MNHEY, CDR2 SVGAGI. CDR3 length: 15 amino acids. V gave up 6 bases and J gave up 1 base; unmatched junction bases: 6. This clone was seen only a few times. Libraries were prepared by immunoSEQ multiplex PCR; TCRdb keeps only in-frame clonotypes and omits some of them. Altogether about 120,000 clones are present, approximately 80% being singletons, with the ten largest covering around 37%. This receptor was obtained from a man in his forties or fifties with active or convalescent COVID-19. The sample taken for sequencing was peripheral blood. The chain uses TRBV6-5 and TRBJ1-2; 9 bases align to TRBD1. The CDR3 DNA sequence: TGTGCCAGCAGCGAGACAGGGGGGTATAACTATGGCTACACCTTC. Encoded protein: CASSETGGYNYGYTF.